These T cell receptor beta chains were read from a single sample in a study of shared clonotypes between healthy human individuals. The table came from immunoSEQ multiplex PCR; TCRdb's copy has only in-frame clones and leaves some out. This table holds about 2.4 million clones, roughly 93% found once. Sequencing used naive CD4+ T cells from PBMCs. Receptor source: a young man in good health. Some clones in this sample may be carry-over from other donors' samples. Both conserved end residues are part of each CDR3. A D gene is named only where the DNA matches it firmly. Clone size is stated in some rows and not others, as once, few, many or a class when expanded.

size | length | D | J | V | CDR3 | DNA
NA | 14 | NA | TRBJ1-2 | TRBV7-8 | CASSLSEANYGYTF | TGTGCCAGCAGCTTATCTGAGGCTAACTATGGCTACACCTTC
NA | 12 | NA | TRBJ2-3 | TRBV6-1 | CASSLNTDTQYF | TGTGCCAGCAGCCTAAACACAGATACGCAGTATTTT
NA | 14 | NA | TRBJ2-1 | TRBV6-5 | CASSHPNTYNEQFF | TGTGCCAGCAGTCACCCTAATACCTACAATGAGCAGTTCTTC
NA | 14 | NA | TRBJ2-7 | TRBV9 | CASSPPGRSYEQYF | TGTGCCAGCAGCCCTCCGGGACGGAGCTACGAGCAGTACTTC
NA | 15 | NA | TRBJ2-1 | TRBV6-1 | CASSEKDYAWNEQFF | TGTGCCAGCAGTGAAAAAGACTACGCATGGAATGAGCAGTTCTTC
NA | 15 | TRBD2 | TRBJ2-5 | TRBV2 | CASRRRTSIVETQYF | TGTGCCAGCAGGAGGAGGACTAGCATTGTGGAGACCCAGTACTTC
NA | 15 | NA | TRBJ1-2 | TRBV5-1 | CASSLDSRVNYGYTF | TGCGCCAGCAGCTTGGACTCCCGGGTTAACTATGGCTACACCTTC
NA | 16 | NA | TRBJ2-5 | TRBV5-1 | CASSLWPESIQETQYF | TGCGCCAGCAGCTTGTGGCCTGAATCTATACAAGAGACCCAGTACTTC
NA | 12 | TRBD1 | TRBJ2-1 | TRBV7-9 | CASSSGQGGQFF | TGTGCCAGCAGCTCGGGACAGGGCGGGCAGTTCTTC
NA | 15 | NA | TRBJ2-5 | TRBV5-1 | CASSLMARGEETQYF | TGCGCCAGCAGCTTGATGGCCCGGGGAGAAGAGACCCAGTACTTC
NA | 16 | TRBD2 | TRBJ2-1 | TRBV5-6 | CASSPEREAPYNEQFF | TGTGCCAGCAGCCCCGAGCGGGAGGCACCCTACAATGAGCAGTTCTTC
NA | 15 | TRBD1 | TRBJ2-7 | TRBV15 | CATSRDKGAYYEQYF | TGTGCCACCAGCAGAGATAAGGGGGCCTACTACGAGCAGTACTTC
NA | 20 | TRBD1 | TRBJ2-1 | TRBV12-5 | CASGLSVAGGRQSSYNEQFF | TGTGCTAGTGGTTTGTCCGTGGCAGGGGGACGACAGAGCTCCTACAATGAGCAGTTCTTC
NA | 18 | TRBD2 | TRBJ2-1 | TRBV7-3 | CASSTFGTSGNSYNEQFF | TGTGCCAGCAGCACTTTCGGGACTAGCGGTAACTCCTACAATGAGCAGTTCTTC
once | 15 | NA | TRBJ1-2 | TRBV7-9 | CASSPWTLPNYGYTF | TGTGCCAGCAGCCCCTGGACATTGCCTAACTATGGCTACACCTTC
NA | 17 | NA | TRBJ1-4 | TRBV19 | CASSIYRVGATNEKLFF | TGTGCCAGTAGTATCTACAGGGTCGGAGCAACTAATGAAAAACTGTTTTTT
NA | 16 | NA | TRBJ2-1 | TRBV28 | CASSPVGGVRYNEQFF | TGTGCCAGCAGTCCGGTAGGAGGGGTGCGTTACAATGAGCAGTTCTTC
NA | 18 | NA | TRBJ1-1 | TRBV7-6 | CASSLKTMGHITDAEAFF | TGTGCCAGCAGCTTAAAGACAATGGGACACATAACCGATGCTGAAGCTTTCTTT
NA | 15 | NA | TRBJ2-5 | TRBV5-5 | CASSGGLMGWETQYF | TGTGCCAGCAGCGGCGGACTGATGGGGTGGGAGACCCAGTACTTC
NA | 15 | TRBD1 | TRBJ1-4 | TRBV7-2 | CASSFQGAFNEKLFF | TGTGCCAGCAGTTTTCAGGGGGCCTTTAATGAAAAACTGTTTTTT
few | 14 | NA | TRBJ1-2 | TRBV28 | CASSLLYPFYGYTF | TGTGCCAGCAGTCTCCTCTACCCCTTCTATGGCTACACCTTC
NA | 17 | TRBD2 | TRBJ2-6 | TRBV28 | CASQNLAGTSGANVLTF | TGTGCCAGCCAAAACTTAGCGGGAACCTCTGGGGCCAACGTCCTGACTTTC
NA | 14 | NA | TRBJ2-6 | TRBV28 | CASRDPAGANVLTF | TGTGCCAGCAGGGATCCAGCTGGGGCCAACGTCCTGACTTTC
NA | 14 | NA | TRBJ1-3 | TRBV28 | CASSLRWSRNTIYF | TGTGCCAGCAGTTTAAGGTGGAGCCGAAACACCATATATTTT
NA | 15 | TRBD1 | TRBJ2-5 | TRBV28 | CASSSGQGRWETQYF | TGTGCCAGCAGTTCCGGACAGGGGCGTTGGGAGACCCAGTACTTC
NA | 16 | NA | TRBJ2-1 | TRBV28 | CASRAGRGKTYNEQFF | TGTGCCAGCCGAGCAGGGAGGGGGAAAACCTACAATGAGCAGTTCTTC
NA | 17 | NA | TRBJ2-3 | TRBV7-6 | CASSNQEGVRGADTQYF | TGTGCCAGCAGCAACCAGGAAGGGGTTCGGGGAGCAGATACGCAGTATTTT
NA | 15 | TRBD1 | TRBJ1-1 | TRBV30 | CAWSNARQGRTEAFF | TGTGCCTGGTCTAACGCGCGACAGGGACGAACTGAAGCTTTCTTT
NA | 16 | TRBD1 | TRBJ2-5 | TRBV7-9 | CASSFGDRAYQETQYF | TGTGCCAGCAGCTTCGGTGACAGGGCGTACCAAGAGACCCAGTACTTC
NA | 14 | NA | TRBJ2-5 | TRBV15 | CATSREGAVRTQYF | TGTGCCACCAGCAGAGAAGGGGCCGTCCGGACCCAGTACTTC